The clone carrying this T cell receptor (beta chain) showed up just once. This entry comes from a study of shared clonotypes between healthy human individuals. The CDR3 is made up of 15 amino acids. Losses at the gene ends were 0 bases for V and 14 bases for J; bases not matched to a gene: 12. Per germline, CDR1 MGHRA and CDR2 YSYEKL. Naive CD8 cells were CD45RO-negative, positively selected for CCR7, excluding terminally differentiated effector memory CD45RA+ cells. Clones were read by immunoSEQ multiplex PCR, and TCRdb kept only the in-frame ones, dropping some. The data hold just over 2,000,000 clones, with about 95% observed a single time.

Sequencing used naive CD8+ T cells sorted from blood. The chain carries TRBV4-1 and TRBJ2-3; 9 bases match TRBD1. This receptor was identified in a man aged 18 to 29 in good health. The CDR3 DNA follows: TGCGCCAGCAGCCAAGAGGTTGAGGGACAGGGTTTTGGGTATTTT. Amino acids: CASSQEVEGQGFGYF.